This T cell receptor (beta chain) was sequenced for a study of cytomegalovirus exposure and HLA in healthy donors. In the PCR, 60 Vbeta and 13 Jbeta primers were used. Sequencing was performed with immunoSEQ multiplex PCR; in TCRdb, only in-frame clones are kept and a portion is missing. Of tens of thousands of clones listed, 60% to 85% are singletons. In germline, CDR1 is MDHEN, CDR2 SYDVKM. This CDR3 is 13 amino acids long. V was shortened by 5 bases and J by 4 bases, with 11 bases between the two germline ends. This sequence joins TRBV28 and TRBJ1-2; no clear D gene. The sequenced material came from PBMCs. The TCR was taken from a man aged 65 to 85 in good health and CMV-seronegative. CDR3 DNA: TGTGCCAGCAGTCGACCGAGGGCCTATGGCTACACCTTC. Residues: CASSRPRAYGYTF.